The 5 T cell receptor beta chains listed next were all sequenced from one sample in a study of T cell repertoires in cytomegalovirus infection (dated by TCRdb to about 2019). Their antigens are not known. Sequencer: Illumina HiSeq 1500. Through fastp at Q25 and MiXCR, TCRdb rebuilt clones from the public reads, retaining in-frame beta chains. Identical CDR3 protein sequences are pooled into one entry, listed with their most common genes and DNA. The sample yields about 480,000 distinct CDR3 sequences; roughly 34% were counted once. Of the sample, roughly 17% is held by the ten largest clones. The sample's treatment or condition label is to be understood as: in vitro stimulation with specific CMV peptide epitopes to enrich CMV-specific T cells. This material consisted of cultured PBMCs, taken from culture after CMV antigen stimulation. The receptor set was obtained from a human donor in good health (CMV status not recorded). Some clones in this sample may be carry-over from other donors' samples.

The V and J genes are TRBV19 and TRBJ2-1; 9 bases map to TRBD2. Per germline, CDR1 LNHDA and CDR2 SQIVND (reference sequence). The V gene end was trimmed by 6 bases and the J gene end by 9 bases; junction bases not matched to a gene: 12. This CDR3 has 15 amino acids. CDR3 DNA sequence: TGTGCCAGTAGCCGAAATAGCGGGAGTTCGGGTGAGCAGTTCTTC. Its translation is CASSRNSGSSGEQFF.

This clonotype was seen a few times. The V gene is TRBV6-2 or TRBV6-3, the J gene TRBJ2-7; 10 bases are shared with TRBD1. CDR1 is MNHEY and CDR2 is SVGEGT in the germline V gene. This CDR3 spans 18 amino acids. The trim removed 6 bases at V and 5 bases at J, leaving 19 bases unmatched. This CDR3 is CASRRTGGTYPPANEQYF. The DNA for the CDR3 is TGTGCCAGCAGGCGGACAGGGGGGACCTACCCCCCGGCCAACGAGCAGTACTTC.

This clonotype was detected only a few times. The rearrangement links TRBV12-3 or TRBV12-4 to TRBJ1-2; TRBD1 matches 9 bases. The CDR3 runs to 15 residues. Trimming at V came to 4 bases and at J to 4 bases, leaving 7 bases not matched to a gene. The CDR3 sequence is CASSSPDRGAYGYTF. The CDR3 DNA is TGTGCCAGCAGTTCCCCGGACAGGGGCGCCTATGGCTACACCTTC.

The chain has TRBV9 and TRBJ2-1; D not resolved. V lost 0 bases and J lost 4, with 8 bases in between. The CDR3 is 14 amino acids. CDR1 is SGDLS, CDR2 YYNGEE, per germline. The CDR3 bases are TGTGCCAGCAGCGTAGCTGACACTTACAATGAGCAGTTCTTC. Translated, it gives CASSVADTYNEQFF.

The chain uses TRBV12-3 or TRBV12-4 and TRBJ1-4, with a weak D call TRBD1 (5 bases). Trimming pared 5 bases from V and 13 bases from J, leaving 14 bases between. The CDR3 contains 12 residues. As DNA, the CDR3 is TGTGCCAGCAGTGGGGCTCCGAGGAGACTGTTTTTT. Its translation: CASSGAPRRLFF.